These 22 T cell receptor beta chains originate from one sample sequenced in a study of regulatory T cells in long-lasting Graves disease. As for time point: newly diagnosed GD, antithyroid drugs for less than 3 months. Generation of the TCR library employed RNA extracted from PBMCs. Arm-PCR of CDR3 regions and iRepertoire HTBI primers were used to build TCR beta libraries. TCRdb independently ran MiXCR on the multiplex PCR reads; one entry per CDR3 protein. There are roughly 520,000 distinct CDR3 sequences in the sample; approximately 12% occur only once, and roughly 8.2% lies in the top ten. Another study also made use of these data, one on T cells in Graves' hyperthyroidism and ophthalmopathy.

The specimen comprised peripheral blood mononuclear cells (PBMCs), sampled at new diagnosis, from a patient treated with antithyroid drugs. These receptors all stem from a woman aged 25 to 39 with Graves disease.

Comment on this clonotype: Given a much more abundant clone one base away, this may be a read error. The chain has TRBV10-3 and TRBJ1-1; D gene ambiguous. The germline CDR1 and CDR2 sequences are ENHRY and SYGVKD. This CDR3 comprises 14 residues. CDR3 in amino acids: CAVSESLVNTEAFF. CDR3 nucleotide sequence: TGTGCCGTCAGTGAGTCGTTAGTGAACACTGAAGCTTTCTTT.

This clonotype was picked up a small number of times. This chain connects TRBV7-9 to TRBJ2-3; maybe TRBD1 (6 bases). The ends were cut back, 4 bases at V and 1 base at J, with 9 bases in the middle. From germline, CDR1 is SEHNR and CDR2 FQNEAQ (reference sequence). The CDR3 runs 14 residues. The CDR3 spells CASSSGVRTDTQYF. The CDR3 DNA reads as TGTGCCAGCAGCTCAGGGGTTCGCACAGATACGCAGTATTTT.

This clonotype appeared many times. The chain couples TRBV7-6 to TRBJ2-1, with 10 bases lining up with TRBD2. CDR3 size: 15 residues. Germline lookup yields CDR1 SGHVS and CDR2 FNYEAQ. V trimming: 5 bases; J trimming: 8 bases; junction bases outside the gene matches: 9. Here the CDR3 DNA reads TGTGCCAGCAGCCCCGAGGGACTAGCGTTCCATGAGCAGTTCTTC. Residues: CASSPEGLAFHEQFF.

The genes are TRBV6-1 and TRBJ2-7, with unresolved D. Per germline, CDR1 MNHNS and CDR2 SASEGT. The CDR3 totals 14 residues. Trimming stripped 6 bases from V and 5 bases from J, with 17 bases between. For the CDR3, the DNA is TGTGCCAGCAGAGAACACGATAGCAGAAACGAGCAGTACTTC. Its translation is CASREHDSRNEQYF.

This clonotype was seen many times. V and J are TRBV19 and TRBJ2-2; 9 bases match TRBD2. The CDR3 extends over 16 amino acids. The germline gives CDR1 LNHDA, CDR2 SQIVND (reference sequence). Losses at the gene ends were 8 bases for V and 3 bases for J; bases not matched to a gene: 10. The CDR3 DNA reads TGTGCCAGTCATCAGAGCGGGAGGAAGGACACCGGGGAGCTGTTTTTT. It is translated as CASHQSGRKDTGELFF.

At least ten counts were recorded for this clonotype. The chain carries TRBV12-3 or TRBV12-4 and TRBJ2-3; a possible D gene is TRBD2 (5 bases). Trimming took off 5 bases at V and 4 bases at J, with 19 bases between the two ends. CDR3 size: 16 residues. Written as DNA, the CDR3 is TGTGCCAGCAGTCCCGGGAAACAGTTCAAAGCAGATACGCAGTATTTT. This gives the protein CASSPGKQFKADTQYF.

This clonotype occurred many times. This sequence joins TRBV20-1 and TRBJ1-5; 8 positions agree with TRBD1. The CDR3 covers 15 residues. The germline CDR1 and CDR2 sequences are DFQATT and SNEGSKA (reference sequence). V lost 0 bases to trimming and J lost 4 bases; unmatched junction nucleotides: 5. For the CDR3, the DNA is TGCAGTGCTAGAGATCCAGGGGGCAGAAATCAGCCCCAGCATTTT. Its protein is CSARDPGGRNQPQHF.

This chain links TRBV6-5 with TRBJ2-7; D assignment may be TRBD1 or TRBD2 (5 bases each). The germline V and J ends were trimmed by 2 bases and 4 bases, with 15 bases remaining between them. CDR3 size: 15 residues. The V gene's germline CDR1 is MNHEY and CDR2 SVGAGI. The CDR3 here is CASSYREGAAYEQYF. CDR3 nucleotide sequence: TGTGCCAGCAGTTACCGGGAAGGGGCGGCGTACGAGCAGTACTTC.

This clonotype was seen more than once but under ten times. This may come from a read error, since a much larger clone is one base off. The chain employs TRBV10-3 and TRBJ1-5; perhaps TRBD1 as D (6 bases). The CDR3 length is 16 residues. The germline V gene encodes CDR1 ENHRY and CDR2 SYGVKD. The CDR3 sequence: CAVSELGTLSNQPQHF. CDR3 sequence (DNA): TGTGCCGTCAGTGAGCTCGGGACACTTAGCAATCAGCCCCAGCATTTT.

The V and J genes are TRBV5-1 and TRBJ1-4, with no clear D. Germline V gene sequence: CDR1 SGHRS, CDR2 YFSETQ. The V end was cut by 0 bases, the J end by 3 bases, with 9 bases between. The CDR3 is 15 amino acids. CDR3 DNA: TGCGCCAGCAGCTTGGCTGGCCAGGCTAATGAAAAACTGTTTTTT. Translation gives CASSLAGQANEKLFF.

This clonotype was detected many times. The chain couples TRBV28 to TRBJ2-3; 8 nucleotides agree with TRBD1. V shed 8 bases, J shed 2 bases, and the junction held 6 bases outside the gene matches. The CDR3 extends over 14 amino acids. Germline assignment: CDR1 MDHEN and CDR2 SYDVKM. The CDR3 bases are TGTGCCAGCCTCCCGGGACAGGCCACAGATACGCAGTATTTT. It specifies CASLPGQATDTQYF.

In this sample, this clonotype turned up a few times. V usage is TRBV19 and J usage is TRBJ1-5; D ambiguous. Trimming left V 0 bases short and J 0 bases short, with 12 bases between. CDR1 is LNHDA, CDR2 SQIVND, per germline (reference sequence). CDR3 length: 17 amino acids. The CDR3 is CASSIDLYEYSNQPQHF. For the CDR3, the DNA is TGTGCCAGTAGTATAGATCTATATGAATATAGCAATCAGCCCCAGCATTTT.

This rearrangement joins TRBV12-3 or TRBV12-4 to TRBJ2-3, with D perhaps matching TRBD1 or TRBD2 (5 bases each). This CDR3 has 12 residues. Trimming took 7 bases from V and 5 from J, leaving 10 bases between them. CDR3 protein: CASTRGEDTQYF. The CDR3 bases are TGTGCCAGCACTAGAGGGGAAGATACGCAGTATTTT.

This clonotype was observed at least ten times. The chain couples TRBV3-1 to TRBJ2-7; D could derive from TRBD1 or TRBD2 (5 bases each). Germline CDR1 reads LGHDT; CDR2 reads YNNKEL (reference sequence). The CDR3 is made up of 15 amino acids. Trimming removed 6 bases at V and 2 bases at J, with 17 bases between. Here the CDR3 DNA reads TGTGCCAGCAGTCCCCCTGGGGGACGACCCTACGAGCAGTACTTC. It codes for CASSPPGGRPYEQYF.

This clonotype has a handful of counts. The CDR3 DNA sequence: TGTGCCAGCAGCTGGTTGCAGGGGACCATTCAGTACTTC. Translated, it gives CASSWLQGTIQYF. The chain combines TRBV5-6 with TRBJ2-4, with D maybe TRBD1 (6 bases). V lost 3 bases to trimming and J lost 9 bases, with 13 bases between them. This CDR3 has 13 amino acids. The germline V gene has CDR1 SGHDT and CDR2 YYEEEE.

In this sample, this clonotype turned up many times. The chain links TRBV2 to TRBJ2-7; 10 bases are a match to TRBD2. CDR1 is SNHLY and CDR2 is FYNNEI in the germline V gene. The trim removed 4 bases at V and 1 base at J, leaving 4 bases unmatched. This CDR3 has 15 amino acids. CDR3 nucleotide sequence: TGTGCCAGCAGTGGGCTAGCGGGGGTATCCTACGAGCAGTACTTC. This gives the protein CASSGLAGVSYEQYF.

There are a few counts of this clonotype. The genes are TRBV20-1 and TRBJ1-5, with D maybe TRBD1 (6 bases). The CDR3 has 14 residues. V was shortened by 4 bases and J by 0 bases, with 10 bases between the two germline ends. Germline loops: CDR1 DFQATT, CDR2 SNEGSKA (reference sequence). CDR3 DNA: TGCAGTGCTACGATAGGGGGTAGCAATCAGCCCCAGCATTTT. Translated: CSATIGGSNQPQHF.

This clonotype was detected ten times or more. The chain has TRBV2 and TRBJ1-1; TRBD1 matches 7 bases. This CDR3 comprises 12 residues. J gave up 5 bases and V 6 bases, and 3 bases lay outside the gene matches. CDR1 and CDR2 (germline): SNHLY, FYNNEI. The CDR3 sequence: CASSRGETEAFF. The CDR3 nucleotides are TGTGCCAGCAGCAGGGGGGAGACTGAAGCTTTCTTT.

The rearrangement joins TRBV7-3 to TRBJ2-7; TRBD2 might be the D (6 bases). Trimming took off 2 bases at V and 3 bases at J, with 11 bases between the two ends. The CDR3 extends over 14 amino acids. Germline assignment: CDR1 SGHTA and CDR2 FQGTGA. As DNA, the CDR3 is TGTGCCAGCAGCTTAGTCGCGGGACGCTACGAGCAGTACTTC. Encoded protein: CASSLVAGRYEQYF.

This clonotype was counted at least ten times. The rearrangement uses TRBV7-2 and TRBJ2-1; no clear D gene. CDR1 SGHTA and CDR2 FQGNSA come from the germline V gene. The V and J ends lost 1 base and 0 bases respectively, with 7 bases between them. The CDR3 sequence is 15 residues long. Written as DNA, the CDR3 is TGTGCCAGCAGCTTAGGAAGCCTCTCCTACAATGAGCAGTTCTTC. Encoded protein: CASSLGSLSYNEQFF.

This clonotype has only a few counts. The V gene is TRBV6-2 or TRBV6-3, the J gene TRBJ1-5; TRBD1 agrees at 12 bases. This CDR3 region has 19 residues. V lost 6 bases to trimming and J lost 6 bases; unmatched junction nucleotides: 18. Per germline, CDR1 MNHEY and CDR2 SVGEGT. The CDR3 loop is CASRLPKGQGAPGGQPQHF. The CDR3, as DNA: TGTGCCAGCAGATTACCAAAGGGACAGGGGGCGCCCGGTGGTCAGCCCCAGCATTTT.

This clonotype occurred many times. The CDR3 DNA sequence: TGTGCCAGCACCTGGACTAGTTCCCCAGATACGCAGTATTTT. Protein product: CASTWTSSPDTQYF. The V gene is TRBV9, the J gene TRBJ2-3; 7 nucleotides align to TRBD2. This CDR3 comprises 14 residues. J gave up 4 bases and V 6 bases, and 8 bases lay outside the gene matches. Germline V gene lookup returns CDR1 SGDLS and CDR2 YYNGEE.